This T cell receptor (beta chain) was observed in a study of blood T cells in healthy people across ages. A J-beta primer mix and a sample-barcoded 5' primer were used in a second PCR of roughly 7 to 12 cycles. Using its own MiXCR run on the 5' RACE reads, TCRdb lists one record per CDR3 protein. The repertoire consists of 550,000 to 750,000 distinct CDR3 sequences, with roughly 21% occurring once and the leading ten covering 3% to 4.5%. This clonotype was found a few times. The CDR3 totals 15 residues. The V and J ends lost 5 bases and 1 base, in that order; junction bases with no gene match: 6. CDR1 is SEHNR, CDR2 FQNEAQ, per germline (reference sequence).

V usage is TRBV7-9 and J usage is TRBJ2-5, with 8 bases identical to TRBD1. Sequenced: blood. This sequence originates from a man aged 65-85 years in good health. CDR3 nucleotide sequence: TGTGCCAGCAGCGGATGGACAGGGATCCAAGAGACCCAGTACTTC. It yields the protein CASSGWTGIQETQYF.